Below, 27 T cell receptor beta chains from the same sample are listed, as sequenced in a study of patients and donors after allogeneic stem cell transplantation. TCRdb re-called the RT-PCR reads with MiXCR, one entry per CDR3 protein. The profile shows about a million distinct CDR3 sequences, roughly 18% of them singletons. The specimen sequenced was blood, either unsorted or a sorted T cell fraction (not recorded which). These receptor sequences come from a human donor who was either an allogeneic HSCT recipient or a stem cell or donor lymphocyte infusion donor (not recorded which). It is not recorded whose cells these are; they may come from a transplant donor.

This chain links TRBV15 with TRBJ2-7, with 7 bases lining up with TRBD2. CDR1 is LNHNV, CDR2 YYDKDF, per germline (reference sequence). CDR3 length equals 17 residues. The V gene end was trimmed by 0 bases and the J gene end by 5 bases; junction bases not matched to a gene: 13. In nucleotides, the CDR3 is TGTGCCACCAGCAGAGATACCACACTGACTAGCCAGGACGAGCAGTACTTC. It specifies CATSRDTTLTSQDEQYF.

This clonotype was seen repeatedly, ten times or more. CDR3: CASSKTGGNTEAFF. CDR3 DNA: TGTGCCAGCAGTAAGACAGGGGGGAACACTGAAGCTTTCTTT. This rearrangement joins TRBV6-1 to TRBJ1-1, with 9 bases fitting TRBD1. The CDR3 is made up of 14 amino acids. Germline V gives CDR1 MNHNS, CDR2 SASEGT. With 5 bases clipped from V and 1 base from J, the junction kept 2 bases outside the gene matches.

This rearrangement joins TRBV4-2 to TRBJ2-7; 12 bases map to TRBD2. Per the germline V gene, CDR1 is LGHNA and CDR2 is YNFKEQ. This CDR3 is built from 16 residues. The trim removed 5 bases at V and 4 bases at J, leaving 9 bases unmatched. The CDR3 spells CASSESGLAGFYEQYF. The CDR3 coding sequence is TGTGCCAGCAGCGAATCCGGACTAGCGGGGTTTTACGAGCAGTACTTC.

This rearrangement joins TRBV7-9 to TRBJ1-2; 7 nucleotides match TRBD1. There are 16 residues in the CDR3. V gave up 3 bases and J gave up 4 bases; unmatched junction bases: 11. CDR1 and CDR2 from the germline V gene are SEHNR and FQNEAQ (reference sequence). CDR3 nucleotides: TGTGCCAGCAGCTTTGGTACGACAGGGATGAGCTATGGCTACACCTTC. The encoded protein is CASSFGTTGMSYGYTF.

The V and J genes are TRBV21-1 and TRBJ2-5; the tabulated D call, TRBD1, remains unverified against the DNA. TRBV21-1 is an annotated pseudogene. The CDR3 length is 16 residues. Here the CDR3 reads CASTQGEPPVQETQYF. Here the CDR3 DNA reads TGTGCCAGCACCCAAGGGGAACCACCCGTCCAAGAGACCCAGTACTTC.

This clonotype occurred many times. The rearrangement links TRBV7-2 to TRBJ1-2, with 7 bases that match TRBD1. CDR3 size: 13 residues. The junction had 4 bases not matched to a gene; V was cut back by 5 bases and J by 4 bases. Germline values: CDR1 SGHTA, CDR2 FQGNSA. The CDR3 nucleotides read TGTGCCAGCAGCCCACAGGGGAGCTATGGCTACACCTTC. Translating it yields CASSPQGSYGYTF.

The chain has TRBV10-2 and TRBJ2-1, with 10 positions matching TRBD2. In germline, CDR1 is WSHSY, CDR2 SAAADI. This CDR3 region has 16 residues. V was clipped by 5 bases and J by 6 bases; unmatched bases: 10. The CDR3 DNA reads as TGCGCCAGCAGTTACCAAGCGGGAGGGCTATTCAATGAGCAGTTCTTC. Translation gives CASSYQAGGLFNEQFF.

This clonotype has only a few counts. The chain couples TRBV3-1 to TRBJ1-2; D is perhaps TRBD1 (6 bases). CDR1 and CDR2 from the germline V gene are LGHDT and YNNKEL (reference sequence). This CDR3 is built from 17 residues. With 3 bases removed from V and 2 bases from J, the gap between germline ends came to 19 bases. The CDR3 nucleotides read TGTGCCAGCAGCCAGGATGTCGGGACACCTACGAACTATGGCTACACCTTC. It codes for CASSQDVGTPTNYGYTF.

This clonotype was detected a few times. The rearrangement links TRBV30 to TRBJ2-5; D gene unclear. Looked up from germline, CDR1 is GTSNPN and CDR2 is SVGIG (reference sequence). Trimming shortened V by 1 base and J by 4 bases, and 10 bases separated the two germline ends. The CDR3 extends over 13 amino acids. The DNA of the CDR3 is TGTGCCTGGAGTGAGGGCAGCTCAGAGACCCAGTACTTC. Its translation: CAWSEGSSETQYF.

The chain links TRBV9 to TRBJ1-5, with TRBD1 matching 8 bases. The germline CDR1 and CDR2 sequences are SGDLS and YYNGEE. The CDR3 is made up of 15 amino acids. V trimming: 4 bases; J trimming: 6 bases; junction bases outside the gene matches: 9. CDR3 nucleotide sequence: TGTGCCAGCAGCCCAACCGGGACAGGTTTTCAGCCCCAGCATTTT. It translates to CASSPTGTGFQPQHF.

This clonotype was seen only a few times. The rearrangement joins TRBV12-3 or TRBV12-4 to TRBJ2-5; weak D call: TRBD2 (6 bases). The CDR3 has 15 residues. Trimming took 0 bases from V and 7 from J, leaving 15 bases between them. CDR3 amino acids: CASSLAGEVRGTQYF. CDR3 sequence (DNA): TGTGCCAGCAGTTTAGCGGGGGAGGTCCGGGGGACCCAGTACTTC.

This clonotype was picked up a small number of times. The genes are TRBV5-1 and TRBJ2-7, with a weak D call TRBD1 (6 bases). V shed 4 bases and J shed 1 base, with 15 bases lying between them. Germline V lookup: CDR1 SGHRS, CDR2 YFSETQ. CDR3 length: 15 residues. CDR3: CASSATTGHSYEQYF. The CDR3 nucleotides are TGCGCCAGCAGCGCGACGACAGGCCATTCCTACGAGCAGTACTTC.

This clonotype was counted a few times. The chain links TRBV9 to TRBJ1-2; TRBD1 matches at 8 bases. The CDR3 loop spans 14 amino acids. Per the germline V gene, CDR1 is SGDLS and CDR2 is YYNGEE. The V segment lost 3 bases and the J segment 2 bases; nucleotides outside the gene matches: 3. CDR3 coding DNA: TGTGCCAGCAGCGAGCGACAGGGGAACTATGGCTACACCTTC. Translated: CASSERQGNYGYTF.

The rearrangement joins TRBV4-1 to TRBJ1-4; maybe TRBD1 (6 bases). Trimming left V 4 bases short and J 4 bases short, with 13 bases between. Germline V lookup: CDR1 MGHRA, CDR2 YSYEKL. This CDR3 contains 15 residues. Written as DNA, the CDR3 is TGCGCCAGCAGCCCGTGGGGGGGCTATAATGAAAAACTGTTTTTT. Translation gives CASSPWGGYNEKLFF.

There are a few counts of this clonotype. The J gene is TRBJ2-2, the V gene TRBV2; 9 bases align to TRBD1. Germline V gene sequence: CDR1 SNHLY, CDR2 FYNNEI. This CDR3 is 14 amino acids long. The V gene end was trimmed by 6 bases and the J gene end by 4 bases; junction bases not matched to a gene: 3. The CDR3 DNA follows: TGTGCCAGCAGCGGGACAGGGAGCACCGGGGAGCTGTTTTTT. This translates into CASSGTGSTGELFF.

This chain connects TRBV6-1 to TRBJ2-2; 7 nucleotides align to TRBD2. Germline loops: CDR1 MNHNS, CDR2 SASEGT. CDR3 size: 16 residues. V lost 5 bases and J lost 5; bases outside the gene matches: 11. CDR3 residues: CASSILTGGGTGELFF. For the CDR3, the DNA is TGTGCCAGCAGTATTCTAACGGGAGGAGGAACCGGGGAGCTGTTTTTT.

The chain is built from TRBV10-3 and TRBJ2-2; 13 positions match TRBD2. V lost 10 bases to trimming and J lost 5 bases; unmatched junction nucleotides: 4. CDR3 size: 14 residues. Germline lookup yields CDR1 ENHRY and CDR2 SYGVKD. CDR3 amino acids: CATGLAGVTGELFF. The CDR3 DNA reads TGTGCCACCGGACTAGCGGGGGTTACCGGGGAGCTGTTTTTT.

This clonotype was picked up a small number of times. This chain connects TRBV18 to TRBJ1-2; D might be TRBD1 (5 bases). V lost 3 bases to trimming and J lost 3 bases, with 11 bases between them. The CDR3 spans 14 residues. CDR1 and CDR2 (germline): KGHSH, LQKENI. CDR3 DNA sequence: TGTGCCAGCTCACCTTTGACAGCTTACTATGGCTACACCTTC. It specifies CASSPLTAYYGYTF.

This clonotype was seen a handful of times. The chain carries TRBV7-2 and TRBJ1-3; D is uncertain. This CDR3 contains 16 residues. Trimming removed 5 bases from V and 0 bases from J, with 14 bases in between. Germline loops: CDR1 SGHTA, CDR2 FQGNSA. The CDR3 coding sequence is TGTGCCAGCAGCGACCCCCAGATATACTCTGGAAACACCATATATTTT. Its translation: CASSDPQIYSGNTIYF.

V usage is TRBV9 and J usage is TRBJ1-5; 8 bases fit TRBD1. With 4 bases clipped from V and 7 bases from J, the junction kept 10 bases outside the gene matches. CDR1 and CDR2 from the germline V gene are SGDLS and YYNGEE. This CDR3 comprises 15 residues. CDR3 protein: CASSRSTGEDQPQHF. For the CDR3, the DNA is TGTGCCAGCAGCCGATCGACAGGGGAGGACCAGCCCCAGCATTTT.

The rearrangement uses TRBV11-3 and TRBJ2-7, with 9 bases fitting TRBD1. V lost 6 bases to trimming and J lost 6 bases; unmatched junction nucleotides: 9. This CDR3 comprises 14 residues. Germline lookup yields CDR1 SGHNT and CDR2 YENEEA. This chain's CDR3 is CASSTGTGLGEQYF. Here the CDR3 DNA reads TGTGCCAGCAGTACCGGGACAGGGTTGGGCGAGCAGTACTTC.

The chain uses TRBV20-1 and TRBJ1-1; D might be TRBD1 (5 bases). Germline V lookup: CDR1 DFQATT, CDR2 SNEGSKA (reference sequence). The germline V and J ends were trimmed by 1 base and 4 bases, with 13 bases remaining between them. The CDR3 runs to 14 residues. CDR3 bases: TGCAGTGCTAGAGGGGGGGATAGCGGCACTGAAGCTTTCTTT. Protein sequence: CSARGGDSGTEAFF.

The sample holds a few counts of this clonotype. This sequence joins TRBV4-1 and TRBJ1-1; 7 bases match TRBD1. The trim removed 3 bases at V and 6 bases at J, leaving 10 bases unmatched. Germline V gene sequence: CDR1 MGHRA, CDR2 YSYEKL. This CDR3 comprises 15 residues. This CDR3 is CASSHPGTAASEAFF. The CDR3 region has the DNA TGCGCCAGCAGCCATCCCGGGACAGCTGCTTCTGAAGCTTTCTTT.

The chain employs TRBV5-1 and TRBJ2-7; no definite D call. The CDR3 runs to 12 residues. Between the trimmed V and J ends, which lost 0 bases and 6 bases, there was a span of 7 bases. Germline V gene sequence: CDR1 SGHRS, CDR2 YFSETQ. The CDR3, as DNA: TGCGCCAGCAGCTTGGAGGCCTCCGAGCAGTACTTC. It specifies CASSLEASEQYF.

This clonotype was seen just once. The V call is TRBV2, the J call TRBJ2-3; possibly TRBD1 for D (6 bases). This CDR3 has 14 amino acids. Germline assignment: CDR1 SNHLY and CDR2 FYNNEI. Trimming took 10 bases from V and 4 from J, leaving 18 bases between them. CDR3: CAISDKGEADTQYF. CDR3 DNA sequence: TGTGCCATTTCGGACAAGGGGGAAGCAGATACGCAGTATTTT.

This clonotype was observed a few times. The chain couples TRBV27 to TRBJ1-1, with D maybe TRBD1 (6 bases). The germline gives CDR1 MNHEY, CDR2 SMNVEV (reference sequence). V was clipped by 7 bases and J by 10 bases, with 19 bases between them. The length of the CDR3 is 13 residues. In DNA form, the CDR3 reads TGTGCCAGCAAAATGGAACAGGGCCCTGGAGCTTTCTTT. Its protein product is CASKMEQGPGAFF.

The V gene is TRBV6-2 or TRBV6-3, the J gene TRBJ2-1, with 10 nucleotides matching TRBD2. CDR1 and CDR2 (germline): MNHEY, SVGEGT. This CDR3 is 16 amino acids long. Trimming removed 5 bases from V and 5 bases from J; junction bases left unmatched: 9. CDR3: CASSPHRAGGNNEQFF. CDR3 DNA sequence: TGTGCCAGCAGTCCCCATCGAGCGGGGGGGAACAATGAGCAGTTCTTC.